The rows below give T cell receptor beta chains drawn from one sample of a study of OX40 agonist ivuxolimab in advanced cancers. This table comes from immunoSEQ multiplex PCR, and its TCRdb copy is limited to in-frame clones, with some not included. The sample contains approximately 60,000 clones, approximately 83% of which appear only once. The material sequenced was CD4+ or CD8+ T cells sorted from blood, taken in a trial of the OX40 agonist ivuxolimab. Source of these receptors: an adult with an advanced solid tumor such as melanoma, head and neck, liver or kidney cancer. CDR3s include the opening cysteine and the closing phenylalanine or tryptophan.

J gene: TRBJ1-1; V gene: TRBV5-5; CDR3 protein: CASSPRTAMNTEAFF
J gene: TRBJ2-1; V gene: TRBV5-1; CDR3 protein: CASSSGGLAGTNEQFF
J gene: TRBJ1-1; V gene: TRBV6-6; CDR3 protein: CASSRIDRLNTEAFF
J gene: TRBJ2-7; V gene: TRBV2; CDR3 protein: CASTLGRGEQYF
J gene: TRBJ2-3; V gene: TRBV7-9; CDR3 protein: CASSSHQVGDTQYF
J gene: TRBJ2-5; V gene: TRBV6-5; CDR3 protein: CASGRRAGGPETQYF
J gene: TRBJ1-3; V gene: TRBV14; CDR3 protein: CASSRSGSGNTIYF
J gene: TRBJ2-2; V gene: TRBV9; CDR3 protein: CASSTGQGYTGELFF
J gene: TRBJ1-4; V gene: TRBV2; CDR3 protein: CATSNVQFNEKLFF
J gene: TRBJ2-5; V gene: TRBV10-3; CDR3 protein: CAISEVPRALQETQYF
J gene: TRBJ2-2; V gene: TRBV5-1; CDR3 protein: CASSLGPMAGELFF
J gene: TRBJ2-2; V gene: TRBV7-7; CDR3 protein: CATSIGSNGELFF
J gene: TRBJ1-3; V gene: TRBV5-8; CDR3 protein: CASSRGTGNTIYF
J gene: TRBJ2-7; V gene: TRBV6-5; CDR3 protein: CASSFDRVGEQYF
J gene: TRBJ2-3; V gene: TRBV5-4; CDR3 protein: CASSSWTGGLDTQYF
J gene: TRBJ1-4; V gene: TRBV28; CDR3 protein: CASSPAGTGERKLFF
J gene: TRBJ1-1; V gene: TRBV6-5; CDR3 protein: CASRAGPHTEAFF
J gene: TRBJ2-1; V gene: TRBV11-3; CDR3 protein: CASSLEGNAYNEQFF
J gene: TRBJ2-2; V gene: TRBV28; CDR3 protein: CASAGRATGELFF
J gene: TRBJ1-1; V gene: TRBV5-1; CDR3 protein: CASSLVGAGMNTEAFF
J gene: TRBJ2-5; V gene: TRBV7-8; CDR3 protein: CASTKGDAETQYF
J gene: TRBJ1-2; V gene: TRBV15; CDR3 protein: CATSPRDRGYGYTF
J gene: TRBJ2-7; V gene: TRBV6-1; CDR3 protein: CASLGTGYPEQYF
J gene: TRBJ1-2; V gene: TRBV5-4; CDR3 protein: CASSLETGTWRGYTF
J gene: TRBJ2-7; V gene: TRBV5-5; CDR3 protein: CASSGAGTVSYQYF
J gene: TRBJ2-7; V gene: TRBV30; CDR3 protein: CAWSAVGHQDYEQYF
J gene: TRBJ1-1; V gene: TRBV7-9; CDR3 protein: CASSSQGITEAFF
J gene: TRBJ2-5; V gene: TRBV6-5; CDR3 protein: CASRFGTSIETQYF
J gene: TRBJ1-2; V gene: TRBV5-1; CDR3 protein: CASSLGDRENYGYTF
J gene: TRBJ1-3; V gene: TRBV9; CDR3 protein: CASSVDPGSSGNTIYF
J gene: TRBJ1-3; V gene: TRBV6-1; CDR3 protein: CASSPQGNGNTIYF
J gene: TRBJ2-5; V gene: TRBV27; CDR3 protein: CASSSRPGIRAETQYF
J gene: TRBJ2-1; V gene: TRBV5-1; CDR3 protein: CASSPILGRAGNEQFF
J gene: TRBJ1-2; V gene: TRBV4-1; CDR3 protein: CASSQDPHYGYTF
J gene: TRBJ2-5; V gene: TRBV5-1; CDR3 protein: CTSPWGLEETQYF
J gene: TRBJ1-5; V gene: TRBV6-1; CDR3 protein: CASSEQANQPQHF
J gene: TRBJ2-2; V gene: TRBV2; CDR3 protein: CASMGVRNKLGELFF
J gene: TRBJ1-2; V gene: TRBV6-1; CDR3 protein: CASTVGGSKGYTF
J gene: TRBJ2-2; V gene: TRBV11-3; CDR3 protein: CASSSDRPNTGELFF
J gene: TRBJ2-3; V gene: TRBV5-1; CDR3 protein: CASSLASSGRADTQYF
J gene: TRBJ2-7; V gene: TRBV10-3; CDR3 protein: CAIRGGRPNYEQYF
J gene: TRBJ2-7; V gene: TRBV27; CDR3 protein: CASSHTGTPNYEQYF